Shown below are 6 T cell receptor beta chains from a single sample sequenced in a study of T cell repertoires in cytomegalovirus infection. No antigen has been identified for these receptors. TCRdb re-derived calls from the reads in MiXCR, one entry per CDR3 protein. The sample consists of about 920,000 distinct CDR3 sequences, approximately 32% of them appearing once. Sample: cultured CD8+ T cells from PBMCs, taken from culture after CMV antigen stimulation. These TCRs come from a human donor in good health (CMV status not recorded). Some clones in this sample may be carry-over from other donors' samples.

This clonotype was counted only a few times. The chain joins TRBV6-1 to TRBJ2-3; tentatively, D is TRBD1 (6 bases). CDR1 is MNHNS and CDR2 is SASEGT in the germline V gene. V gave up 4 bases and J gave up 2 bases, with 16 bases separating them. The CDR3 runs 16 residues. The CDR3 nucleotides read TGTGCCAGCAGTGGCGGACAGTTTGTTTTCACAGATACGCAGTATTTT. This encodes CASSGGQFVFTDTQYF.

In this sample, this clonotype turned up a few times. The chain has TRBV6-5 and TRBJ2-1; TRBD2 matches at 8 bases. The germline CDR1 and CDR2 sequences are MNHEY and SVGAGI. Trimming at V came to 6 bases and at J to 9 bases, leaving 25 bases not matched to a gene. The CDR3 has 19 residues. Here the CDR3 DNA reads TGTGCCAGCAGAGATCCTGGGTGGCTAGCGGGCACCCAATGGGGTGAGCAGTTCTTC. Its translation: CASRDPGWLAGTQWGEQFF.

There are many counts of this clonotype. J is TRBJ2-3 and V is TRBV7-2; possible D gene TRBD1, 5 bases. V was shortened by 4 bases and J by 4 bases, with 9 bases between the two germline ends. Germline V gene sequence: CDR1 SGHTA, CDR2 FQGNSA. This CDR3 is built from 13 residues. CDR3 amino acids: CASSSIGADTQYF. DNA of the CDR3: TGTGCCAGCAGCTCCATAGGGGCAGATACGCAGTATTTT.

V and J are TRBV7-9 and TRBJ1-1, with D possibly being TRBD1 (6 bases). This CDR3 is built from 13 residues. In germline, CDR1 is SEHNR, CDR2 FQNEAQ (reference sequence). With 5 bases removed from V and 8 bases from J, the gap between germline ends came to 15 bases. DNA of the CDR3: TGTGCCAGCAGCGATAAGGGTACAGGGGAAGCTTTCTTT. Translated: CASSDKGTGEAFF.

The table lists this clonotype with a few counts. The chain links TRBV20-1 to TRBJ2-7; tentative D call: TRBD1 (5 bases). The V end was cut by 0 bases, the J end by 4 bases, with 13 bases between. This CDR3 has 14 residues. Germline CDR1 reads DFQATT; CDR2 reads SNEGSKA (reference sequence). The CDR3 bases are TGCAGTGCTAGAGACACGGACACCTTGTACGAGCAGTACTTC. Encoded protein: CSARDTDTLYEQYF.

This clonotype appeared a few times. The gene calls are TRBV12-3 or TRBV12-4 and TRBJ2-1; 12 bases map to TRBD2. Losses at the gene ends were 6 bases for V and 10 bases for J; bases not matched to a gene: 7. CDR3 length: 14 residues. In DNA form, the CDR3 reads TGTGCCAGCAGGCAAGGACTAGCGGGGAGGGAGCAGTTCTTC. Protein: CASRQGLAGREQFF.